These 9 T cell receptor beta chains were all obtained from the same sample, sequenced in a study of shared T cell receptors in the human thymus. The protocol was immunoSEQ multiplex PCR, while the TCRdb copy is restricted to in-frame clones and leaves out a portion. The sample lists some 400,000 clones, 95% occurring once. Material for sequencing was thymocytes. These TCRs come from a human donor.

This clone has only one observation. The V and J genes are TRBV27 and TRBJ2-2, with D perhaps given as TRBD1 or TRBD2 (5 bases each). V dropped 7 bases and J dropped 5 bases, with 17 bases sitting between them. The CDR3 has 15 residues. Germline CDR1 MNHEY, CDR2 SMNVEV (reference sequence). The DNA of the CDR3 is TGTGCCAGCACCATGGGGGTATTACCTACCGGGGAGCTGTTTTTT. Protein sequence: CASTMGVLPTGELFF.

The V gene is TRBV27, the J gene TRBJ2-3; 9 bases map to TRBD2. The junction had 14 bases not matched to a gene; V was cut back by 4 bases and J by 6 bases. CDR1 and CDR2 (germline): MNHEY, SMNVEV (reference sequence). The CDR3 has 17 amino acids. The CDR3 bases are TGTGCCAGCAGTTCCGTCCCCGTAGCGGGAGCCCCCGATACGCAGTATTTT. Residues: CASSSVPVAGAPDTQYF.

This chain links TRBV9 with TRBJ2-5; TRBD1 matches at 7 bases. Gene TRBJ2-7 matches the end of the DNA better, so the J call may be wrong. Per germline, CDR1 SGDLS and CDR2 YYNGEE. The length of the CDR3 is 14 residues. The CDR3 region is CASSVAGGTYEQYF. The CDR3, as DNA: TGTGCCAGCAGCGTGGCAGGGGGTACCTACGAGCAGTACTTC.

This clone turned up a few times. Other nucleotide sequences from this sample produce the same CDR3. The rearrangement joins TRBV28 to TRBJ2-3; D is uncertain. Germline V gene sequence: CDR1 MDHEN, CDR2 SYDVKM. The V and J ends lost 2 bases and 3 bases respectively, with 0 bases between them. This CDR3 comprises 11 residues. This CDR3 reads CASSLTDTQYF. CDR3 nucleotide sequence: TGTGCCAGCAGTTTAACAGATACGCAGTATTTT.

The chain is built from TRBV5-5 and TRBJ2-1, with 7 bases that match TRBD1. The germline CDR1 and CDR2 sequences are SGHKS and YYEKEE (reference sequence). The junction had 0 bases not matched to a gene; V was cut back by 1 base and J by 2 bases. This CDR3 comprises 14 residues. DNA for the CDR3: TGTGCCAGCAGCTTGCAGGGGGCCTACAATGAGCAGTTCTTC. Amino acid sequence: CASSLQGAYNEQFF.

The chain recombines TRBV6-1 with TRBJ1-5; TRBD1 agrees at 11 bases. The CDR3 has 14 amino acids. V lost 7 bases to trimming and J lost 2 bases; unmatched junction nucleotides: 1. Germline V CDR1 and CDR2: MNHNS, SASEGT. CDR3 region: CASMGQGGNQPQHF. The CDR3 region has the DNA TGTGCCAGCATGGGACAGGGGGGCAATCAGCCCCAGCATTTT.

The chain has TRBV6-1 and TRBJ1-2; D uncertain. With 8 bases removed from V and 13 bases from J, the gap between germline ends came to 11 bases. Germline CDR1 MNHNS, CDR2 SASEGT. The CDR3 is 9 residues long. Here the CDR3 reads CASGRWGTF. The CDR3 DNA follows: TGTGCCAGCGGCCGGTGGGGCACCTTC.

V usage is TRBV7-4 and J usage is TRBJ2-3, with 7 nucleotides matching TRBD2. The CDR3 loop spans 15 amino acids. V lost 3 bases to trimming and J lost 1 base; unmatched junction nucleotides: 4. CDR1 SGHVT and CDR2 SQSDAQ come from the germline V gene. Here the CDR3 DNA reads TGTGCCAGCAGCTTTTGGCGGGAGCGCACAGATACGCAGTATTTT. This gives the protein CASSFWRERTDTQYF.

J is TRBJ2-2 and V is TRBV28; tentative D call: TRBD1 (5 bases). V was pared by 8 bases and J by 4 bases, with 14 bases between. The germline CDR1 and CDR2 sequences are MDHEN and SYDVKM. The CDR3 has 14 amino acids. The CDR3 loop reads CASGHTMTTGELFF. The CDR3 DNA follows: TGTGCCAGCGGACACACGATGACCACCGGGGAGCTGTTTTTT.